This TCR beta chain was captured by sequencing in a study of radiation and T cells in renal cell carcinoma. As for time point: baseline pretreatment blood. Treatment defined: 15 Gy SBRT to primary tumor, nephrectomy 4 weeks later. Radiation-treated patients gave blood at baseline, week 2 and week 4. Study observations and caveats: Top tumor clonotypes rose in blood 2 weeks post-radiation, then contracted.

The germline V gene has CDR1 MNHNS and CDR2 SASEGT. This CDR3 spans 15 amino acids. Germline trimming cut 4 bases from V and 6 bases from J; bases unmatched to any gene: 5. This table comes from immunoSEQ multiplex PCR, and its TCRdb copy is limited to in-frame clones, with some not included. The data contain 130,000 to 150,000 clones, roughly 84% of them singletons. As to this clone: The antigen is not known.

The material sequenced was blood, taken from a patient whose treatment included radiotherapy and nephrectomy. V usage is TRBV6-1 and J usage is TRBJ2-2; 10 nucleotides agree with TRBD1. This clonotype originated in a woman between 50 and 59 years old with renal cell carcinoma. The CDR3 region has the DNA TGTGCCAGCAGTGGACAGGGGGCGAAAGCCGGGGAGCTGTTTTTT. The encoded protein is CASSGQGAKAGELFF.